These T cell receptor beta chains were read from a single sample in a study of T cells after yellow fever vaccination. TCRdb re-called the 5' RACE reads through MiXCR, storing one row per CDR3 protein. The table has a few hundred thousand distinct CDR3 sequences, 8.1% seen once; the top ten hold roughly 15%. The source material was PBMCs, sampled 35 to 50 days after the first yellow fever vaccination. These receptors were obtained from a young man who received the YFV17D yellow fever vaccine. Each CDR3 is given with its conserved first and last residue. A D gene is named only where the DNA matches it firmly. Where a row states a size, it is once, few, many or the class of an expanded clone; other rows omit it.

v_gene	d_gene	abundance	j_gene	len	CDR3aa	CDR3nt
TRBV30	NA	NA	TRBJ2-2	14	CAWSRRDGTGELFF	TGTGCCTGGAGTAGGAGGGACGGCACCGGGGAGCTGTTTTTT
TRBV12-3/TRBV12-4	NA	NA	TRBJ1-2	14	CASSFTTYLEGYTF	TGTGCCAGCAGTTTCACGACTTATCTGGAAGGCTACACCTTC
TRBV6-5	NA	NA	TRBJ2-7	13	CASSYSGTYEQYF	TGTGCCAGCAGTTACTCAGGGACCTACGAGCAGTACTTC
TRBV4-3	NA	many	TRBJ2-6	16	CASSQETGSGANVLTF	TGCGCCAGCAGCCAAGAGACAGGCTCTGGGGCCAACGTCCTGACTTTC
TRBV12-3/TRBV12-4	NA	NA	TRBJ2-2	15	CASGHTTQRGGELFF	TGTGCCAGCGGTCATACGACACAGCGAGGCGGGGAGCTGTTTTTT
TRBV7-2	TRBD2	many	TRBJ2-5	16	CASSPGLVPYQETQYF	TGTGCCAGCAGCCCCGGACTAGTACCGTACCAAGAGACCCAGTACTTC
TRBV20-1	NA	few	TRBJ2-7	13	CSARGAENYEQYF	TGCAGTGCTAGGGGGGCAGAGAACTACGAGCAGTACTTC
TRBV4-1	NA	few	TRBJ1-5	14	CASSWGRGNQPQHF	TGCGCCAGCAGCTGGGGCAGGGGAAATCAGCCCCAGCATTTT
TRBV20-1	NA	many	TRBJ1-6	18	CSARAPSEGSSYNSPLHF	TGCAGTGCTAGAGCCCCGTCGGAGGGGAGCTCCTATAATTCACCCCTCCACTTT
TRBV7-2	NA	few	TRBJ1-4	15	CASSSLAGLNEKLFF	TGTGCCAGCAGCTCTCTGGCTGGGCTGAATGAAAAACTGTTTTTT
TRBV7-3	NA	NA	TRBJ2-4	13	CASSWDGGGIQYF	TGTGCCAGCAGCTGGGACGGGGGAGGCATTCAGTACTTC
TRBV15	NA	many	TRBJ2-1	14	CATSRVSGGDEQFF	TGTGCCACCAGCAGAGTTAGCGGCGGGGATGAGCAGTTCTTC
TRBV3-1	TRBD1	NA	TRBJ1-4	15	CATSLVGTGYEKLFF	TGTGCCACCTCCCTCGTAGGGACAGGCTATGAAAAACTGTTTTTT
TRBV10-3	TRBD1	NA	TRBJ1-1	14	CAIGTGGIDTEAFF	TGTGCCATTGGGACAGGGGGCATAGACACTGAAGCTTTCTTT
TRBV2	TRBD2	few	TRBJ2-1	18	CAAVPTSVGLSSYNEQFF	TGTGCCGCCGTACCAACTAGCGTCGGTTTGAGCTCCTACAATGAGCAGTTCTTC
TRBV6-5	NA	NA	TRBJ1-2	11	CASTAGRGYTF	TGTGCCAGCACCGCGGGTCGTGGCTACACCTTC
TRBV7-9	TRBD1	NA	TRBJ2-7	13	CASSGQGAAEQYF	TGTGCCAGCAGCGGACAGGGGGCGGCCGAGCAGTACTTC
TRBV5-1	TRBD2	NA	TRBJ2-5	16	CASSSGTSGGRETQYF	TGCGCCAGCAGCTCCGGGACTAGCGGGGGACGCGAGACCCAGTACTTC
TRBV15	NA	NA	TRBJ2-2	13	CATSRPITGELFF	TGTGCCACCAGCAGACCTATAACCGGGGAGCTGTTTTTT
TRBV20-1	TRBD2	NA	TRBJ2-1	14	CSARVARGGNEQFF	TGCAGTGCTAGAGTGGCGCGGGGGGGGAATGAGCAGTTCTTC
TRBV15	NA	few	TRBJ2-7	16	CATSRGSQYLSYEQYF	TGTGCCACCAGCAGAGGTAGTCAGTACCTCTCCTACGAGCAGTACTTC
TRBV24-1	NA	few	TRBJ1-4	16	CATSDGRLLTDEKLFF	TGTGCCACCAGTGATGGACGGCTGCTAACGGATGAAAAACTGTTTTTT